Each of the 19 T cell receptor beta chains below was sequenced from the same sample in a study of T cell clonality in common variable immunodeficiency. Libraries were prepared by immunoSEQ multiplex PCR; TCRdb keeps only in-frame clonotypes and omits some of them. Observed are 45,000 to 55,000 clones, no singletons, with the top ten taking 4.5% to 5.5%. The sample consisted of peripheral blood mononuclear cells. The receptors were gathered from a person between 18 and 75 years old in good health.

This clone was counted many times. The read finishes 3 residues shy of the CDR3 end, and the germline J gene is used to complete it. J is TRBJ1-2 and V is TRBV20-1, with 8 bases lining up with TRBD1. CDR1 and CDR2 (germline): DFQATT, SNEGSKA (reference sequence). V trimming: 3 bases; J trimming: 6 bases; junction bases outside the gene matches: 0. The CDR3 has 11 residues. The sequenced part of the CDR3 DNA is TGCAGTGCTAGGACAGGGGATGGC. Translated: CSARTGDG. The full CDR3 protein is CSARTGDGYTF.

This clone was seen many times. CDR3 residues: CASRWSGNYGYTF. The DNA read from the CDR3 is TGTGCCAGCAGATGGTCAGGGAACTATGGC. V usage is TRBV2 and J usage is TRBJ1-2, with D possibly being TRBD1 (5 bases). The CDR3 goes on 3 residues after the read ends, and that part is filled in from the germline J gene. The ends were cut back, 6 bases at V and 2 bases at J, with 10 bases in the middle. The CDR3 covers 13 residues. Per the germline V gene, CDR1 is SNHLY and CDR2 is FYNNEI.

Many counts were recorded for this clone. The germline gene is not matched at one end of the junction; a read error may be the cause. Partial CDR3 DNA: TGTGCCAGCTCTCCACTAGCCGTAGCGCAGGAAGAGACC. It is translated as CASSPLAVAQEET. The full-length CDR3 reads as CASSPLAVAQEETQYF. This chain joins TRBV18 and TRBJ2-5; maybe TRBD2 (6 bases). The read ends 3 residues early relative to the CDR3; the germline J gene fills the gap. Germline CDR1 is KGHSH and CDR2 is LQKENI. This CDR3 region has 16 residues.

This clone has at least ten counts. The read is 3 residues too short to cover the CDR3 end, so that end is filled in from the germline J gene. The chain employs TRBV20-1 and TRBJ2-1; the match to TRBD2 covers 14 bases. The CDR3 sequence is 15 residues long. J was trimmed by 0 bases and V by 5 bases; bases with no gene match: 0. CDR1 is DFQATT, CDR2 SNEGSKA, per germline (reference sequence). The DNA read from the CDR3 is TGCAGTGCTGGGACTAGCGGGAGCTCCTACAATGAG. This sequence encodes CSAGTSGSSYNE. The complete CDR3 protein is CSAGTSGSSYNEQFF.

This clone was recorded many times. The read ends 3 residues before the CDR3 terminus; that terminus is restored from the germline J gene. The chain recombines TRBV5-5 with TRBJ1-2; 9 nucleotides match TRBD1. The CDR3 spans 15 residues. V was pared by 4 bases and J by 7 bases, with 11 bases of the junction left unmatched. Germline V CDR1 and CDR2: SGHKS, YYEKEE (reference sequence). CDR3 sequence reads: CASSQSLDRGVGYTF. The sequenced part of the CDR3 DNA is TGTGCCAGCAGCCAGTCGCTGGACAGGGGAGTTGGC.

This clone was picked up a small number of times. The CDR3 end falls 3 residues outside the read, so it is completed with the germline J gene. The chain is built from TRBV7-9 and TRBJ2-7, with 9 positions matching TRBD1. Trimming at V came to 4 bases and at J to 2 bases, leaving 6 bases not matched to a gene. The V gene's germline CDR1 is SEHNR and CDR2 FQNEAQ (reference sequence). This CDR3 has 15 amino acids. CDR3 loop: CASSSRTGDTYEQYF. CDR3 DNA (partial): TGTGCCAGCAGCTCGAGGACAGGGGACACCTACGAG.

This clone was counted ten times or more. The CDR3 here is CSARLPGQGIHNEQFF. CDR3 DNA (partial): TGCAGTGCTAGATTACCGGGACAGGGGATACACAATGAG. The chain combines TRBV20-1 with TRBJ2-1; 10 bases match TRBD1. The read stops 3 residues short of the end of the CDR3; the missing end is completed from the germline J gene. The J segment lost 5 bases and the V segment lost 2 bases, leaving 9 bases of the junction unmatched. Per germline, CDR1 DFQATT and CDR2 SNEGSKA (reference sequence). The CDR3 has 16 amino acids.

This clone was detected ten times or more. The read finishes 3 residues shy of the CDR3 end, and the germline J gene is used to complete it. The chain couples TRBV4-1 to TRBJ1-1; the D is unclear. V was trimmed by 0 bases and J by 5 bases, leaving 7 bases between them. In germline, CDR1 is MGHRA, CDR2 YSYEKL. The CDR3 runs to 13 residues. CDR3 protein: CASSQDAATEAFF. The part of the CDR3 DNA that was read is TGCGCCAGCAGCCAAGATGCCGCGACTGAA.

Of note for this clone: The CDR3 extends 3 residues past the end of the read, so its final part is completed from the germline J gene. The chain links TRBV11-3 to TRBJ2-5; D might be TRBD2 (6 bases). V dropped 3 bases and J dropped 5 bases, with 13 bases sitting between them. Germline CDR1 SGHNT, CDR2 YENEEA. The CDR3 loop spans 14 amino acids. The part of the CDR3 DNA that was read is TGTGCCAGCAGCTTGGGGACTCCCTGGGAGACC. This sequence encodes CASSLGTPWET. The whole CDR3 protein reads CASSLGTPWETQYF.

This clone was counted ten times or more. The read finishes 3 residues shy of the CDR3 end, and the germline J gene is used to complete it. The chain recombines TRBV6-2 or TRBV6-3 with TRBJ2-3, with D uncertain. The V gene's germline CDR1 is MNHEY and CDR2 SVGEGT. V shed 0 bases and J shed 5 bases, with 3 bases lying between them. The CDR3 sequence is 12 residues long. CDR3 DNA, as far as it was read: TGTGCCAGCAGTTACTCAGGAGATACG. This translates into CASSYSGDT. The full-length CDR3 reads as CASSYSGDTQYF.

This clone was recorded at least ten times. The read comes to an end 3 residues before the CDR3 does, leaving the germline J gene to fill in the end. V and J are TRBV19 and TRBJ2-5, with a possible D match to TRBD1 (6 bases). Germline V gene sequence: CDR1 LNHDA, CDR2 SQIVND (reference sequence). This CDR3 contains 14 residues. Trimming pared 6 bases from V and 4 bases from J, leaving 15 bases between. This CDR3 is CASSDAGTRETQYF. The DNA read from the CDR3 is TGTGCCAGTAGCGACGCCGGGACACGAGAGACC.

This clone has a count of ten or more. The read finishes 3 residues shy of the CDR3 end, and the germline J gene is used to complete it. The chain uses TRBV7-1 and TRBJ2-5; 12 nucleotides match TRBD2. TRBV7-1 is an open reading frame whose function is uncertain. The CDR3 loop spans 20 amino acids. V lost 3 bases to trimming and J lost 2 bases; unmatched junction nucleotides: 16. The part of the CDR3 DNA that was read is TGTGCCAGCAGCTCGGGTGGTTGGGCTAGCGGGAGGGGACTACAAGAGACC. Translating gives CASSSGGWASGRGLQET. The CDR3 in full is CASSSGGWASGRGLQETQYF.

This clone was detected ten times or more. The read ends 3 residues early relative to the CDR3; the germline J gene fills the gap. This chain links TRBV10-3 with TRBJ1-1; D remains ambiguous. This CDR3 contains 15 residues. Per the germline V gene, CDR1 is ENHRY and CDR2 is SYGVKD. V lost 0 bases, J lost 3 bases, and 11 bases lay in between. The CDR3 sequence is CAISESILADTEAFF. Incomplete CDR3 DNA: TGTGCCATCAGTGAGTCGATTTTGGCGGACACTGAA.

This clone came up a few times. Coverage ceases 3 residues before the CDR3 finishes, and the germline J gene fills in the end. The V gene is TRBV20-1, the J gene TRBJ2-7, with TRBD2 identical over 13 bases. The ends lost 0 bases at V and 4 bases at J; junction bases unmatched: 6. Germline V lookup: CDR1 DFQATT, CDR2 SNEGSKA (reference sequence). CDR3 length equals 16 residues. The covered CDR3 bases are TGCAGTGCTAGAGATGAGGGACTAGCGGGAAGTTACGAG. This translates into CSARDEGLAGSYE. The entire CDR3 is CSARDEGLAGSYEQYF.

This clone showed up just a few times. Sequencing ends 3 residues short of the CDR3 end; the germline J gene provides the rest. This chain connects TRBV11-2 to TRBJ1-5; 9 nucleotides agree with TRBD1. The CDR3 spans 15 residues. Germline-derived CDR1 and CDR2 are SGHAT and FQNNGV. J gave up 6 bases and V 5 bases, and 8 bases lay outside the gene matches. Here the CDR3 reads CASSRTGEPGQPQHF. CDR3 bases read: TGTGCCAGCAGCCGGACAGGGGAACCCGGTCAGCCC.

This clone was detected many times. With the read ending 3 residues before the CDR3 end, the germline J gene is used to fill in that end. V and J are TRBV6-7 and TRBJ2-3, with a tentative D call TRBD2 (6 bases). TRBV6-7 is an ORF, and what it does is uncertain. V was trimmed by 10 bases and J by 3 bases, leaving 11 bases between them. The CDR3 spans 12 residues. The part of the CDR3 DNA that was read is TGTGCCACCGGGACTCAGACAGATACG. It specifies CATGTQTDT. The whole CDR3 sequence reads CATGTQTDTQYF.

In its sample, this clone was seen many times. The read finishes 3 residues shy of the CDR3 end, and the germline J gene is used to complete it. The J gene is TRBJ2-5, the V gene TRBV23-1, with D maybe TRBD2 (6 bases). TRBV23-1 is annotated as an ORF whose role is uncertain. The CDR3 is 12 residues long. V was trimmed by 11 bases and J by 2 bases, leaving 12 bases between them. The part of the CDR3 DNA that was read is TGCGCCCCTCGGAGGGCACAAGAGACC. It translates to CAPRRAQET. The complete CDR3 protein is CAPRRAQETQYF.

As for this clone: The read ends 3 residues before the CDR3 terminus; that terminus is restored from the germline J gene. The chain is built from TRBV10-2 and TRBJ2-3; perhaps TRBD2 as D (6 bases). The V gene's germline CDR1 is WSHSY and CDR2 SAAADI. The ends were cut back, 0 bases at V and 3 bases at J, with 10 bases in the middle. The length of the CDR3 is 15 residues. The chain's CDR3 is CASSESGGATDTQYF. The part of the CDR3 DNA that was read is TGCGCCAGCAGTGAGTCCGGGGGTGCAACAGATACG.

This clone was found many times. The read ends 3 residues before the CDR3 terminus; that terminus is restored from the germline J gene. This rearrangement joins TRBV28 to TRBJ2-3; maybe TRBD2 (6 bases). The germline CDR1 and CDR2 sequences are MDHEN and SYDVKM. V lost 6 bases and J 3 bases, leaving 19 bases between the germline ends. The CDR3 consists of 16 residues. The covered CDR3 bases are TGTGCCAGCAGCCCACTCGCGGGGCGCCGGACAGATACG. Its translation: CASSPLAGRRTDT. The whole CDR3 sequence is CASSPLAGRRTDTQYF.